The clone carrying this T cell receptor (beta chain) was counted only a few times. What it binds is not known. This sample was taken from a study of blood T cells in healthy people across ages. About the study: Template switching recovered approximately one barcoded beta molecule for every two T cells.

Germline assignment: CDR1 SGHVS and CDR2 FNYEAQ. V was clipped by 5 bases and J by 9 bases; unmatched bases: 7. This CDR3 has 13 amino acids. General study points: Observed TCR beta diversity per million T cells went down as age went up. This fall followed a roughly linear course with age.

A second PCR, run for roughly 7 to 11 cycles, used a sample-barcoded 5' primer plus a J-beta primer mix. Carrying 12 random nucleotides, a template-switch adaptor labeled each individual cDNA molecule. Per sample, CDR3-containing paired-end reads numbered at least 2.5 million. TCRdb analysed the 5' RACE reads with MiXCR anew, one entry per CDR3 protein. The sample holds about 1.5 million distinct CDR3 sequences, 42% seen once. The TCR originated in a woman aged 18-35 years in good health. The sequenced material came from blood. The chain recombines TRBV7-6 with TRBJ2-1; 7 bases fit TRBD2. In nucleotides, the CDR3 is TGTGCCAGCAGCCCACTACTAGCGCGTGAGCAGTTCTTC. Translating gives CASSPLLAREQFF.